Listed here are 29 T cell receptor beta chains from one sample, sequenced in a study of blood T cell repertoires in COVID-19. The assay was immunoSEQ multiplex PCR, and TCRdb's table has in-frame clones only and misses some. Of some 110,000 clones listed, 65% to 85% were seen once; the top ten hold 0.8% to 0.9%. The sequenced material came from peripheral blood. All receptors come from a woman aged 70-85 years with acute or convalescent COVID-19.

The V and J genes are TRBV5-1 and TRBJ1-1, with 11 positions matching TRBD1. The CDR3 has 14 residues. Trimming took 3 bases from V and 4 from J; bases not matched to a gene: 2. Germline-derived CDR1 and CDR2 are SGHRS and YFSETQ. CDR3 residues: CASSWGTGGTEAFF. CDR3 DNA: TGCGCCAGCAGCTGGGGGACAGGGGGCACTGAAGCTTTCTTT.

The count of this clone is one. CDR3 loop: CASRLRPGTGAEQYF. CDR3 nucleotides: TGTGCCAGCAGGCTTCGTCCCGGGACAGGGGCCGAGCAGTACTTC. The chain joins TRBV28 to TRBJ2-7, with 10 bases identical to TRBD1. The CDR3 covers 15 residues. Per the germline V gene, CDR1 is MDHEN and CDR2 is SYDVKM. The V gene end was trimmed by 6 bases and the J gene end by 6 bases; junction bases not matched to a gene: 11. Variable domain in full (rest from reference TRBV28 and TRBJ2-7): DVKVTQSSRYLVKRTGEKVFLECVQDMDHENMFWYRQDPGLGLRLIYFSYDVKMKEKGDIPEGYSVSREKKERFSLILESASTNQTSMYLCASRLRPGTGAEQYFGPGTRLTVT.

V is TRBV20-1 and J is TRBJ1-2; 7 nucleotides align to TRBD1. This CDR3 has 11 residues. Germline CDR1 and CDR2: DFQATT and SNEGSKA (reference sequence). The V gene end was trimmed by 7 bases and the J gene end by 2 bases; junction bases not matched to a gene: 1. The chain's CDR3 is CSVTGNYGYTF. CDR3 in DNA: TGCAGTGTGACAGGGAACTATGGCTACACCTTC.

The CDR3 nucleotides are TGTGCCAGCAGTTTATTCGGTTCACCCCTCCACTTT. Translated, it gives CASSLFGSPLHF. The chain couples TRBV28 to TRBJ1-6; D not resolved. The germline V and J ends were trimmed by 1 base and 9 bases, with 4 bases remaining between them. CDR1 is MDHEN, CDR2 SYDVKM, per germline. This CDR3 comprises 12 residues.

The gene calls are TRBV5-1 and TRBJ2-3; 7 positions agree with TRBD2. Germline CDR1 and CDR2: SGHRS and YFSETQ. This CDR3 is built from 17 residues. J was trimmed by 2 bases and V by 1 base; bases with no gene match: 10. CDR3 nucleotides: TGCGCCAGCAGCTTGTTAGGGGACGGGAGGTTCACAGATACGCAGTATTTT. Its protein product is CASSLLGDGRFTDTQYF.

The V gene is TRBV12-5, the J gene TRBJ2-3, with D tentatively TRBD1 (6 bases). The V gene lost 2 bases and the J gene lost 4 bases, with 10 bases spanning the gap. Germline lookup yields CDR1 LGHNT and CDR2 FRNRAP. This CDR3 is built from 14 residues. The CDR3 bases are TGTGCTAGTGGTTTGCCACAGGGTCCAGATACGCAGTATTTT. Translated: CASGLPQGPDTQYF. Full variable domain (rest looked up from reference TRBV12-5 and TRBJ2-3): DARVTQTPRHKVTEMGQEVTMRCQPILGHNTVFWYRQTMMQGLELLAYFRNRAPLDDSGMPKDRFSAEMPDATLATLKIQPSEPRDSAVYFCASGLPQGPDTQYFGPGTRLTVL.

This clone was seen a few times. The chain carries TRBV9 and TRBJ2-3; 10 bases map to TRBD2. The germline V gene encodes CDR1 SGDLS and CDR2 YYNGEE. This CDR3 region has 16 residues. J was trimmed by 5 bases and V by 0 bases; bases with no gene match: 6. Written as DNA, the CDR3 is TGTGCCAGCAGCGTAGGGGATAGCGGGAGGCGAGATACGCAGTATTTT. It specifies CASSVGDSGRRDTQYF. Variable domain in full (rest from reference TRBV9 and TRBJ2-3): DSGVTQTPKHLITATGQRVTLRCSPRSGDLSVYWYQQSLDQGLQFLIQYYNGEERAKGNILERFSAQQFPDLHSELNLSSLELGDSALYFCASSVGDSGRRDTQYFGPGTRLTVL.

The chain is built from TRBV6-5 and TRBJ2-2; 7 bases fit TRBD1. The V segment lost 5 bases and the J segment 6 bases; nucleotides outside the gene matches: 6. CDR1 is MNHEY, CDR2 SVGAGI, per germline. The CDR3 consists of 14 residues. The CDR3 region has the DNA TGTGCCAGCAGTCGTACAGGGGATCCCGGGGAGCTGTTTTTT. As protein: CASSRTGDPGELFF.

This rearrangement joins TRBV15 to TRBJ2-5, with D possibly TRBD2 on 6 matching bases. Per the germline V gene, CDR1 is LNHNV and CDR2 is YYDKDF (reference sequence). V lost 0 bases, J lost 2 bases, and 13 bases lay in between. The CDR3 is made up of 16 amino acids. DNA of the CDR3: TGTGCCACCAGCAGAGAAGGGTCTAGCGATCAAGAGACCCAGTACTTC. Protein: CATSREGSSDQETQYF. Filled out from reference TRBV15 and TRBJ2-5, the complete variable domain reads DAMVIQNPRYQVTQFGKPVTLSCSQTLNHNVMYWYQQKSSQAPKLLFHYYDKDFNNEADTPDNFQSRRPNTSFCFLDIRSPGLGDTAMYLCATSREGSSDQETQYFGPGTRLLVL.

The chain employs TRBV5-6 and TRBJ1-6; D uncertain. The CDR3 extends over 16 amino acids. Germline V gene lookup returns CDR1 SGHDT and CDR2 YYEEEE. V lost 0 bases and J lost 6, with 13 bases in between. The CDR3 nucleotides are TGTGCCAGCAGCTTGGATCCGGAGGTACCTAATTCACCCCTCCACTTT. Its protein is CASSLDPEVPNSPLHF. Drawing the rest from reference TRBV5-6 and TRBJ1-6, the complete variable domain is DAGVTQSPTHLIKTRGQQVTLRCSPKSGHDTVSWYQQALGQGPQFIFQYYEEEERQRGNFPDRFSGHQFPNYSSELNVNALLLGDSALYLCASSLDPEVPNSPLHFGNGTRLTVT.

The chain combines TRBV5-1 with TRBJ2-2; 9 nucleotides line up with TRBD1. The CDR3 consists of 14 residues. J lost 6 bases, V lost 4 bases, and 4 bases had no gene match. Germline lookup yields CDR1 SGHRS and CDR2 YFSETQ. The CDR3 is CASSIGTGSGELFF. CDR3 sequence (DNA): TGCGCCAGCAGCATAGGGACAGGGTCCGGGGAGCTGTTTTTT.

CDR3 in DNA: TGTGCCACCAGCTCCCCACTCCGAGCGGGTGCCAGCACAGATACGCAGTATTTT. It encodes CATSSPLRAGASTDTQYF. V is TRBV15 and J is TRBJ2-3, with D possibly matching TRBD2 (6 bases). This CDR3 has 18 residues. Germline values: CDR1 LNHNV, CDR2 YYDKDF (reference sequence). V lost 5 bases, J lost 0 bases, and 21 bases lay in between.

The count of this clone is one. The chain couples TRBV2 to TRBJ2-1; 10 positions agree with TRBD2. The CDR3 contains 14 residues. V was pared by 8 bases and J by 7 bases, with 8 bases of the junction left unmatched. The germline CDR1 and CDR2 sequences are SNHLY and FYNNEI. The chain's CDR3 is CASRERGGINEQFF. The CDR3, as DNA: TGTGCCAGCCGGGAGCGGGGGGGCATTAATGAGCAGTTCTTC.

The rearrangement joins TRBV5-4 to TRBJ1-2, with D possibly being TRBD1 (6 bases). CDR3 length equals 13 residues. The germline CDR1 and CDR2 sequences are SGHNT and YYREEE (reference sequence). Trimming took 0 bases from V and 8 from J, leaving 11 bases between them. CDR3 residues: CASSLAGGRGYTF. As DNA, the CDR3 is TGTGCCAGCAGCTTGGCGGGGGGCAGGGGCTACACCTTC.

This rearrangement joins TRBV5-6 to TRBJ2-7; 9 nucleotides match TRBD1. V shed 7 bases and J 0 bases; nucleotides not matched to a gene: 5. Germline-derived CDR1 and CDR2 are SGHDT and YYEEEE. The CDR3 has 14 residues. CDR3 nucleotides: TGTGCCAGCCGGGGACAGGGCGTCTCCTACGAGCAGTACTTC. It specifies CASRGQGVSYEQYF.

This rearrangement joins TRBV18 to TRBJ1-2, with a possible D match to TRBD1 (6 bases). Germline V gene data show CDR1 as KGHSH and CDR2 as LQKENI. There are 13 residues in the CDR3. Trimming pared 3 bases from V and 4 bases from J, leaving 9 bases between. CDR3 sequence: CASSPDSSYGYTF. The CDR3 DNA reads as TGTGCCAGCTCACCGGACAGTTCCTATGGCTACACCTTC.

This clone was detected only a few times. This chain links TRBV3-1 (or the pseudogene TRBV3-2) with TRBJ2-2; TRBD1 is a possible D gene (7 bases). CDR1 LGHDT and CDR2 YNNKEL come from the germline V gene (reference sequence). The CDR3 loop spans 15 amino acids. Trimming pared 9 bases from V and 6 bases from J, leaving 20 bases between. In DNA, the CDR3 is TGTGCCAGTTCGGACAGGCGGGGTGGGCCCGGGGAGCTGTTTTTT. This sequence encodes CASSDRRGGPGELFF.

CDR3 region: CASSLVGGGIETQYF. In DNA, the CDR3 is TGTGCCAGCAGCTTAGTCGGCGGGGGAATTGAGACCCAGTACTTC. The V call is TRBV7-9, the J call TRBJ2-5; 7 bases agree with TRBD2. Germline-derived CDR1 and CDR2 are SEHNR and FQNEAQ (reference sequence). After removal of 1 base from V and 5 bases from J, the junction contained 7 bases not matched to a gene. This CDR3 comprises 15 residues.

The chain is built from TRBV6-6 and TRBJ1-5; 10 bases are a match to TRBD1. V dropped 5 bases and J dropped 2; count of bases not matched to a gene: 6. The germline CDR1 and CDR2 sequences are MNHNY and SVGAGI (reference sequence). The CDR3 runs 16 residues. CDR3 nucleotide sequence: TGTGCCAGCAGTCCGGGACAGGGGAATCGCAATCAGCCCCAGCATTTT. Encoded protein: CASSPGQGNRNQPQHF.

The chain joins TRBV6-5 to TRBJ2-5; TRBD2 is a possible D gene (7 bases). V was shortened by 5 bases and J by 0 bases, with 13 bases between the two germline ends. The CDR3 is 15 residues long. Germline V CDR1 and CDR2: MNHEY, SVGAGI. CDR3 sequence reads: CASSRGGGNQETQYF. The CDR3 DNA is TGTGCCAGCAGTCGAGGGGGGGGGAACCAAGAGACCCAGTACTTC.

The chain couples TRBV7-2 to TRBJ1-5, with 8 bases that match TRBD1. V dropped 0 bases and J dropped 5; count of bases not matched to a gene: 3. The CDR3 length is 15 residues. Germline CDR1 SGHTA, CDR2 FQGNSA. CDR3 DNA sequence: TGTGCCAGCAGCTTAGCACAGGGGGGTGATCAGCCCCAGCATTTT. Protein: CASSLAQGGDQPQHF.

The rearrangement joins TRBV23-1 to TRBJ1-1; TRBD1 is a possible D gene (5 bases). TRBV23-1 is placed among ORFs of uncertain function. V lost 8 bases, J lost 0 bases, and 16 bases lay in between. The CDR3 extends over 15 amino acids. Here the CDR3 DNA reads TGCGCCAGCGGGGCCGCTTCAGGGTTGAACACTGAAGCTTTCTTT. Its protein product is CASGAASGLNTEAFF.

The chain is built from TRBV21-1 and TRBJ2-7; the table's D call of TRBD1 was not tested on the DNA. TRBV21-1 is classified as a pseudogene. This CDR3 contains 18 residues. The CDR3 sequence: CASSSPGLGDTVSYEQYF. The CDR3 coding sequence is TGTGCCAGCAGCAGTCCCGGGCTTGGGGACACGGTATCCTACGAGCAGTACTTC.

This CDR3 is CASSHRTGLFDSPLHF. CDR3 bases: TGTGCCAGCAGCCACCGGACAGGGTTATTCGATTCACCCCTCCACTTT. The rearrangement joins TRBV14 to TRBJ1-6; TRBD1 matches 8 bases. Germline V gene data show CDR1 as SGHDN and CDR2 as FVKESK. This CDR3 region has 16 residues. V lost 3 bases to trimming and J lost 8 bases; unmatched junction nucleotides: 9.

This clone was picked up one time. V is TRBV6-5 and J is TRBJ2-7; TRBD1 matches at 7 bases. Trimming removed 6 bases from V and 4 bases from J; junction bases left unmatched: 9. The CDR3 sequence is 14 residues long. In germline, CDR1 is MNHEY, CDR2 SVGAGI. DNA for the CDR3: TGTGCCAGCAGAGAGGGACAGCTTGCTTACGAGCAGTACTTC. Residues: CASREGQLAYEQYF.

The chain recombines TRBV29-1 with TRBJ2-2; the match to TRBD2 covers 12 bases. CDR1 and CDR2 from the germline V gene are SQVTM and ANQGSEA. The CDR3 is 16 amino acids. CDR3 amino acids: CSDFSSGREGFGELFF. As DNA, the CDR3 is TGCAGTGACTTCTCTAGCGGGAGGGAGGGTTTCGGGGAGCTGTTTTTT.

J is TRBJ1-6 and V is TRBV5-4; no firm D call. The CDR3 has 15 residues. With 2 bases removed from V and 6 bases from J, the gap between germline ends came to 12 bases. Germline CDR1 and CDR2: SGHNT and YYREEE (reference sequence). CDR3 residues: CASSLDTFLNSPLHF. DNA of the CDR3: TGTGCCAGCAGCTTAGACACGTTCCTTAATTCACCCCTCCACTTT.

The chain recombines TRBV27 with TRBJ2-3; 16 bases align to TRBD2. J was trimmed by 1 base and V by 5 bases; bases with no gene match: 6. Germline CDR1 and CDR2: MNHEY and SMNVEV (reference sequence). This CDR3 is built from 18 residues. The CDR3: CASSPGTSGRARTDTQYF. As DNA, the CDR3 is TGTGCCAGCAGTCCGGGGACTAGCGGGAGGGCCCGCACAGATACGCAGTATTTT.

This CDR3 is CASSPYRANEKLFF. CDR3 nucleotide sequence: TGTGCCAGCAGCCCCTACCGGGCTAATGAAAAACTGTTTTTT. The chain is built from TRBV7-2 and TRBJ1-4; D uncertain. Germline lookup yields CDR1 SGHTA and CDR2 FQGNSA. This CDR3 region has 14 residues. V was cut by 5 bases and J by 3 bases, with 10 bases left in between.